Here is one T cell receptor (beta chain) with its context. The antigen is undetermined. This sample was taken from a study of T cells in Graves' hyperthyroidism and ophthalmopathy. The wider study: The initial diagnosis was the point when peripheral blood was collected, ahead of any treatment.

Whole-study findings and limits: Ophthalmopathy was distinguished from stable hyperthyroidism by 13 V-J signatures.

Researchers took RNA transcripts and amplified the TCR beta CDR3 regions from them. Carried out on the TCR CDR3, a first-round RT-PCR used the HTBI primer set. TCRdb reanalysed the multiplex PCR reads using MiXCR and keeps one entry per CDR3 protein. Of roughly 740,000 distinct CDR3 sequences detected, about 17% appear once; the ten largest clones hold approximately 8.4%. Graves' hyperthyroidism is called stable when ophthalmopathy does not progress within 18 months. Using less than 12 ml of fresh peripheral blood, PBMCs were prepared. The CDR3 extends over 12 amino acids. Trimming took 3 bases from V and 5 from J, leaving 8 bases between them. Germline-derived CDR1 and CDR2 are DFQATT and SNEGSKA (reference sequence).

This chain links TRBV20-1 with TRBJ1-5; weak D call: TRBD1 (5 bases). The sequence was collected from a man younger than 35 with Graves' hyperthyroidism. Sequenced: blood. DNA for the CDR3: TGCAGTGCTAGCAGGGCCTATCAGCCCCAGCATTTT. This sequence encodes CSASRAYQPQHF.